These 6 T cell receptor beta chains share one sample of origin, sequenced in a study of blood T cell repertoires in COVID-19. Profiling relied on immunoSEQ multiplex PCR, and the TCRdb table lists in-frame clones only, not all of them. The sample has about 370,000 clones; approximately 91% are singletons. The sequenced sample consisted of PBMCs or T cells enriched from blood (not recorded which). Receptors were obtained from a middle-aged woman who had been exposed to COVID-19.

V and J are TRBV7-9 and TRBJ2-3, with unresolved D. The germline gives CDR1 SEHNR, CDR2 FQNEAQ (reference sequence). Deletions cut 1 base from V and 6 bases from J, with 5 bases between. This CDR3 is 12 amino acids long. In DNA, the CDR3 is TGTGCCAGCAGCTTAGTTATTGATACGCAGTATTTT. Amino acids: CASSLVIDTQYF.

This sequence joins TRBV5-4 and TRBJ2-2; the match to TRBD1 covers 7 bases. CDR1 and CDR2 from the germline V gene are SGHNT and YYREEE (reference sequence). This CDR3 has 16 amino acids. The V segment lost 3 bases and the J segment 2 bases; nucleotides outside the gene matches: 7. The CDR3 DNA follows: TGTGCCAGCAGCTCTTCAGACAGGGCCAACACCGGGGAGCTGTTTTTT. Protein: CASSSSDRANTGELFF.

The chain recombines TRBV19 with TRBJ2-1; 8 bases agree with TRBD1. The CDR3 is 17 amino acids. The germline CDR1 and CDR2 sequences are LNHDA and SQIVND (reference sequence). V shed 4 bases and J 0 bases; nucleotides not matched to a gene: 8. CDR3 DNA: TGTGCCAGTAGTACGACCGGGACAGGTCACTCCTACAATGAGCAGTTCTTC. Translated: CASSTTGTGHSYNEQFF.

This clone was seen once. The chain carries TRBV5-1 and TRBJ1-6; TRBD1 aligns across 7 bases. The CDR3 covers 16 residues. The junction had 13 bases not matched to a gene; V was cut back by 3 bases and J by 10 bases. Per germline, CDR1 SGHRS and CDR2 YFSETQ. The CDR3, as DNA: TGCGCCAGCAGCTCTAGTACCGGGACAGTCAAATCACCCCTCCACTTT. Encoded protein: CASSSSTGTVKSPLHF.

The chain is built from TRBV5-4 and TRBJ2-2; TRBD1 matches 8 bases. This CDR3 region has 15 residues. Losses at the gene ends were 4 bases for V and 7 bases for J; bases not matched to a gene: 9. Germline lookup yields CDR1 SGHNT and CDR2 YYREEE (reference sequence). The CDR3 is CASSETGVENGELFF. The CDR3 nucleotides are TGTGCCAGCAGCGAGACAGGGGTGGAGAACGGGGAGCTGTTTTTT.

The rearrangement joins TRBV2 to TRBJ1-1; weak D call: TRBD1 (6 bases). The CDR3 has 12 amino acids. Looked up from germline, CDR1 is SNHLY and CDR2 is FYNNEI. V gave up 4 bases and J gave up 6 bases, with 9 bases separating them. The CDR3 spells CASSARGPEAFF. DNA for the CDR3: TGTGCCAGCAGTGCCAGGGGTCCTGAAGCTTTCTTT.